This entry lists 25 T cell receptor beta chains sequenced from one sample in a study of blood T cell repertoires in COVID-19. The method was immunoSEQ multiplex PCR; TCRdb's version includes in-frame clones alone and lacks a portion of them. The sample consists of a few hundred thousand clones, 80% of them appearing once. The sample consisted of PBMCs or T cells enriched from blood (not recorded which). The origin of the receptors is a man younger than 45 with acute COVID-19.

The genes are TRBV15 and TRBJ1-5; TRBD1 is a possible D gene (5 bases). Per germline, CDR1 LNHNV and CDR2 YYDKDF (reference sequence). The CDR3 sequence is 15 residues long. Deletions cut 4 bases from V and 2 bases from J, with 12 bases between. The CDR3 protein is CATSKEGHRNQPQHF. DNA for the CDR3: TGTGCCACCAGCAAGGAGGGGCATCGCAATCAGCCCCAGCATTTT.

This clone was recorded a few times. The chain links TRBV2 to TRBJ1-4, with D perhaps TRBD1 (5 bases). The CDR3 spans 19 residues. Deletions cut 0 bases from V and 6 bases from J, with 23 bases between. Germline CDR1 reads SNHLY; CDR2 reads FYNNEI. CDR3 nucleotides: TGTGCCAGCAGTGAAGCGCGGAGGGTTTCGCAGAGGGGACATGAAAAACTGTTTTTT. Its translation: CASSEARRVSQRGHEKLFF.

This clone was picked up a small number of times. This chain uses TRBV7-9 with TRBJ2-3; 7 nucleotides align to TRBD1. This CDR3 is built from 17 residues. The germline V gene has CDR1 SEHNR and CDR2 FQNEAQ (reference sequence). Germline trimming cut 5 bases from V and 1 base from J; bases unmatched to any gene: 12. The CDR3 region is CASSKGGPAKRTDTQYF. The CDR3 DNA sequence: TGTGCCAGCAGCAAAGGGGGCCCCGCAAAACGCACAGATACGCAGTATTTT.

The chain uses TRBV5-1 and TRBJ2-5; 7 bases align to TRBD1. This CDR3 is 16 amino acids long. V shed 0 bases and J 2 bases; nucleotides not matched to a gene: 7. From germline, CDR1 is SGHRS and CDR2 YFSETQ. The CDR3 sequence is CASSLARAGGQETQYF. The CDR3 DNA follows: TGCGCCAGCAGCTTGGCTCGGGCAGGGGGACAAGAGACCCAGTACTTC.

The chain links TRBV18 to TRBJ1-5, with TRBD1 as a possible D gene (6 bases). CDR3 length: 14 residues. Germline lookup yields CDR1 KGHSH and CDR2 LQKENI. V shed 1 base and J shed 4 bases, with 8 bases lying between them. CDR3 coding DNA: TGTGCCAGCTCACCACTGGGGGCGAATCAGCCCCAGCATTTT. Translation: CASSPLGANQPQHF.

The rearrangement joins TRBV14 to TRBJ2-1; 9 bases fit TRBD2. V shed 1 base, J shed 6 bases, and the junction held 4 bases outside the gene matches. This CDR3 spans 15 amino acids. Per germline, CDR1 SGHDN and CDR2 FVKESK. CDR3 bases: TGTGCCAGCAGCCAAGTAGGCGGGGGGGGCAATGAGCAGTTCTTC. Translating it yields CASSQVGGGGNEQFF.

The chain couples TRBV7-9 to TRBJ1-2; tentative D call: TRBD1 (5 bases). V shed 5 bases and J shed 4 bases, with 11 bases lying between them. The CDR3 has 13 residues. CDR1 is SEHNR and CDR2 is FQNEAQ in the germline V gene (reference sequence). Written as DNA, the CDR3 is TGTGCCAGCAGCCAAGGACACCTCTATGGCTACACCTTC. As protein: CASSQGHLYGYTF.

In nucleotides, the CDR3 is TGTGCCAGCAGCTATAAATGGGAGAGTACCTACGAGCAGTACTTC. As protein: CASSYKWESTYEQYF. The chain carries TRBV6-5 and TRBJ2-7, with TRBD2 as a possible D gene (5 bases). V dropped 6 bases and J dropped 2 bases, with 17 bases sitting between them. Germline assignment: CDR1 MNHEY and CDR2 SVGAGI. CDR3 length: 15 amino acids.

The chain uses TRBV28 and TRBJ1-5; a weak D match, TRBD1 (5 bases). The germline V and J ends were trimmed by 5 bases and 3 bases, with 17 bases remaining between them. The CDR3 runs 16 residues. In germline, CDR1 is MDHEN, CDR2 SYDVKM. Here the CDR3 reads CASSDLFGGLNQPQHF. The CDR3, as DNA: TGTGCCAGCAGTGATCTCTTCGGGGGACTCAATCAGCCCCAGCATTTT.

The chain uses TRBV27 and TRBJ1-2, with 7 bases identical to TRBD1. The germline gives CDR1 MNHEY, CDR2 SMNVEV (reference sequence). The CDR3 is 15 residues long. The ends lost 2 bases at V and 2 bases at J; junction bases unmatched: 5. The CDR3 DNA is TGTGCCAGCAGTTTAATCGCGGGACAGAACTATGGCTACACCTTC. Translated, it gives CASSLIAGQNYGYTF.

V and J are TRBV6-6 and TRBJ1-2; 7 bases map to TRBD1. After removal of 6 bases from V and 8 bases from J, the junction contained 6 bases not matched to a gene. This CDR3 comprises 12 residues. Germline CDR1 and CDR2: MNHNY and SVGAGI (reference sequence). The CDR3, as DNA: TGTGCCAGCAGCCCGACAGGGTCCGGCTACACCTTC. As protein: CASSPTGSGYTF.

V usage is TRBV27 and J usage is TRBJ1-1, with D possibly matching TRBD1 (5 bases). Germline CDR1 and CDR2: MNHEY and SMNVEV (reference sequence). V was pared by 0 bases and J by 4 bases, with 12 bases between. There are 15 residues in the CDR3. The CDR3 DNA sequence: TGTGCCAGCAGTTTATCGGGAGGGGCTGGCACTGAAGCTTTCTTT. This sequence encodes CASSLSGGAGTEAFF.

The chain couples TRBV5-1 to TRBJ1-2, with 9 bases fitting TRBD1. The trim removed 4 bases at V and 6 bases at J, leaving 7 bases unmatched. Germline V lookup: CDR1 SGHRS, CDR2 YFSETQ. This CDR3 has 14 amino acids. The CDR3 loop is CASSQGTGQDGYTF. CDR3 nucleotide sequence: TGCGCCAGCAGCCAGGGGACAGGGCAGGATGGCTACACCTTC.

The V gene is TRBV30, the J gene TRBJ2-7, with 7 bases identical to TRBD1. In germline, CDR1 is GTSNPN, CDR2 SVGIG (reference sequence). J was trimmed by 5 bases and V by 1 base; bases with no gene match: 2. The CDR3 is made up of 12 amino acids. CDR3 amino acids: CAWSAGQDEQYF. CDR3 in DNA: TGTGCCTGGAGTGCCGGACAGGACGAGCAGTACTTC. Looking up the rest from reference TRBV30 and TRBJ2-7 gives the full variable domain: SQTIHQWPATLVQPVGSPLSLECTVEGTSNPNLYWYRQAAGRGLQLLFYSVGIGQISSEVPQNLSASRPQDRQFILSSKKLLLSDSGFYLCAWSAGQDEQYFGPGTRLTVT.

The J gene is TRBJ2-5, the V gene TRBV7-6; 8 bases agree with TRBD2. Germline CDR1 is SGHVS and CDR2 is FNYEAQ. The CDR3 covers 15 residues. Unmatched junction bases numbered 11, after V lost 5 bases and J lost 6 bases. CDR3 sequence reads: CASSLTGGWEQTQYF. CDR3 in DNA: TGTGCCAGCAGCCTGACGGGGGGGTGGGAGCAGACCCAGTACTTC.

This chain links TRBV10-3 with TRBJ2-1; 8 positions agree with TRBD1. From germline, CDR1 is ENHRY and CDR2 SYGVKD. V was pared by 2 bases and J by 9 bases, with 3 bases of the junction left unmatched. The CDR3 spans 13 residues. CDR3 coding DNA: TGTGCCATCAGTGAGGGGACAGGCCTTGAGCAGTTCTTC. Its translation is CAISEGTGLEQFF.

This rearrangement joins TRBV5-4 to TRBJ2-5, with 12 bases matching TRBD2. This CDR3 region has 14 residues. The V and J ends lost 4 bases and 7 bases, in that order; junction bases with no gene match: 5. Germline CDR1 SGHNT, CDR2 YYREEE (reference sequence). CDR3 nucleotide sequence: TGTGCCAGCAGCGTACTAGCGGGGGGTGGGACCCAGTACTTC. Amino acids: CASSVLAGGGTQYF.

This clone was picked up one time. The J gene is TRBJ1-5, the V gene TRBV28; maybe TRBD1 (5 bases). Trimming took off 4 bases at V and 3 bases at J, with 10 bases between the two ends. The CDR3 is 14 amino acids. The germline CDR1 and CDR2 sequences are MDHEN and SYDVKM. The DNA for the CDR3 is TGTGCCAGCAGTTCGGGGGATAACAATCAGCCCCAGCATTTT. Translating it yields CASSSGDNNQPQHF.

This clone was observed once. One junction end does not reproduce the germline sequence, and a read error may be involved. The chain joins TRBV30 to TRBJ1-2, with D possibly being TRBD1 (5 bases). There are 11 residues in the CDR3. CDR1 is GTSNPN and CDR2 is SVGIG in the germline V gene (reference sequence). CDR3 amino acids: CAWSKGKIARF. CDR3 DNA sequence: TGTGCCTGGAGTAAGGGGAAGATAGCCCGCTTC.

CDR3 residues: CASSIRGTNEKLFF. The CDR3 DNA sequence: TGTGCCAGTAGTATAAGGGGAACTAATGAAAAACTGTTTTTT. The chain uses TRBV19 and TRBJ1-4; a possible D gene is TRBD1 (5 bases). The CDR3 totals 14 residues. Deletions cut 2 bases from V and 1 base from J, with 5 bases between. CDR1 and CDR2 (germline): LNHDA, SQIVND (reference sequence). The full variable domain, in which reference TRBV19 and TRBJ1-4 provide the parts outside the CDR3, is DGGITQSPKYLFRKEGQNVTLSCEQNLNHDAMYWYRQDPGQGLRLIYYSQIVNDFQKGDIAEGYSVSREKKESFPLTVTSAQKNPTAFYLCASSIRGTNEKLFFGSGTQLSVL.

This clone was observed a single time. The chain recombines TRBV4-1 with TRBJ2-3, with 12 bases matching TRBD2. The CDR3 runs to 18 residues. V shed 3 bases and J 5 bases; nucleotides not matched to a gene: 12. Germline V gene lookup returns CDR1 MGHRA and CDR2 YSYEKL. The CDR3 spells CASSQAGLAGVTRDTQYF. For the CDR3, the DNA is TGCGCCAGCAGCCAGGCGGGACTAGCGGGTGTTACACGAGATACGCAGTATTTT.

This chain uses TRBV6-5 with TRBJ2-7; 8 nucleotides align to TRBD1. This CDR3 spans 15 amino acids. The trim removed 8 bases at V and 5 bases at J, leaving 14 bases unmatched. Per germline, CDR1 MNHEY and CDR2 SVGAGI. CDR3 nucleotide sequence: TGTGCCAGCCGACTGAGTGGTGACAGGGGAAACGAGCAGTACTTC. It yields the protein CASRLSGDRGNEQYF.

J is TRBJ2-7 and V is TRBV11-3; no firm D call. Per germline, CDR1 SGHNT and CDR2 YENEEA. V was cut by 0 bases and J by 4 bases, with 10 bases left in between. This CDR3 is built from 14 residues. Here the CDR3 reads CASSLDPTSYEQYF. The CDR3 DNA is TGTGCCAGCAGCTTAGACCCCACAAGTTACGAGCAGTACTTC.

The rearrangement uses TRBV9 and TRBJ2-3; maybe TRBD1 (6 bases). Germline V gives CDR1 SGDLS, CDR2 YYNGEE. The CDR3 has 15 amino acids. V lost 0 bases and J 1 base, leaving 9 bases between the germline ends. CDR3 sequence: CASSVGTAGTDTQYF. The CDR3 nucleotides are TGTGCCAGCAGCGTAGGGACAGCTGGCACAGATACGCAGTATTTT.

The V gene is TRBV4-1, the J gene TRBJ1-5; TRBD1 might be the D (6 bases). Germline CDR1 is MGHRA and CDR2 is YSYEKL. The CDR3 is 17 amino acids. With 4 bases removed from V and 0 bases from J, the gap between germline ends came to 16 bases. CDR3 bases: TGCGCCAGCAGCCCTACTCCCGGACAGTCTAGCAATCAGCCCCAGCATTTT. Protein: CASSPTPGQSSNQPQHF.